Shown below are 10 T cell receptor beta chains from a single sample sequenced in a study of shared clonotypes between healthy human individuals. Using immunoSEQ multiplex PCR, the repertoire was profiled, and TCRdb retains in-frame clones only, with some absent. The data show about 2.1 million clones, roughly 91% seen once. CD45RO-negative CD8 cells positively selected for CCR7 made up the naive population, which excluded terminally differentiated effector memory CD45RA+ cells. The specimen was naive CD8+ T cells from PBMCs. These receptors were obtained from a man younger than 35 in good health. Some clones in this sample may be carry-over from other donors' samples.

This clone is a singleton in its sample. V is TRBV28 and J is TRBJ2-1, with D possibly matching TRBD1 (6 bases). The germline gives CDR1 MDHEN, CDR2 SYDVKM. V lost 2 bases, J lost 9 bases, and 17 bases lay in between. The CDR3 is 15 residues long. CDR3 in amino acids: CASSLRAGAGSEQFF. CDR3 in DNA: TGTGCCAGCAGTTTAAGGGCAGGGGCAGGGAGTGAGCAGTTCTTC.

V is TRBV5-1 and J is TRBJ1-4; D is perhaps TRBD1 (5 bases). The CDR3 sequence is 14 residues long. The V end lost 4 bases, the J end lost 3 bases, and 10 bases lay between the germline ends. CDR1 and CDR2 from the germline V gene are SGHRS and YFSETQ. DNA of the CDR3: TGCGCCAGCAGCCCCGGGGCCGCTAATGAAAAACTGTTTTTT. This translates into CASSPGAANEKLFF.

The CDR3 spells CASSQPGQGAHTEAFF. CDR3 bases: TGTGCCAGCAGCCAACCGGGACAGGGGGCGCACACTGAAGCTTTCTTT. The V gene is TRBV9, the J gene TRBJ1-1; TRBD1 agrees at 12 bases. This CDR3 has 16 residues. With 4 bases clipped from V and 3 bases from J, the junction kept 7 bases outside the gene matches. Germline V gene sequence: CDR1 SGDLS, CDR2 YYNGEE.

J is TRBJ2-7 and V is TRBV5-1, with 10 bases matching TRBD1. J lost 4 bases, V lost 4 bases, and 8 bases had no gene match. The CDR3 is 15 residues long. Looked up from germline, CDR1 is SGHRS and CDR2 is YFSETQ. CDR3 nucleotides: TGCGCCAGCAGCCCCGACAGGGGGCCCACATACGAGCAGTACTTC. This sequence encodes CASSPDRGPTYEQYF.

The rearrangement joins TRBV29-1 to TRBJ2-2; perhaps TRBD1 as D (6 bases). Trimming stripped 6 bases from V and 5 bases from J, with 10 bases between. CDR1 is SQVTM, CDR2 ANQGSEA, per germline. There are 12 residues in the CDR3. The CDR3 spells CSVFGQTGELFF. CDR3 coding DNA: TGCAGCGTGTTCGGACAGACCGGGGAGCTGTTTTTT.

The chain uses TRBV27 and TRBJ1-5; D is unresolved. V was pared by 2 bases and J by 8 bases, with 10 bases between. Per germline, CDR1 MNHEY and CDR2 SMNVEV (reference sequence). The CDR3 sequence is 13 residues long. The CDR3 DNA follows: TGTGCCAGCAGTTTACACGAGTGGGAGCCCCAGCATTTT. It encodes CASSLHEWEPQHF.

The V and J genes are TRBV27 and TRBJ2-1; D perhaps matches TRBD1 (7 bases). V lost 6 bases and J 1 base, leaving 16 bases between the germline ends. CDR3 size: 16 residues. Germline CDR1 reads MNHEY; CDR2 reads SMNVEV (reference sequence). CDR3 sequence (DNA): TGTGCCAGCAGCTCCAGGGGGAGGAGATCCTACAATGAGCAGTTCTTC. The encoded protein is CASSSRGRRSYNEQFF.

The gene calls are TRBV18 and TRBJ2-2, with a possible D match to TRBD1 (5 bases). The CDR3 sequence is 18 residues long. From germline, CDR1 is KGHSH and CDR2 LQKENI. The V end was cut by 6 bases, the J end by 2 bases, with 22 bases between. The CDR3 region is CASSQTGAQHVNTGELFF. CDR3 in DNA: TGTGCCAGCTCGCAAACTGGGGCACAACACGTAAACACCGGGGAGCTGTTTTTT.

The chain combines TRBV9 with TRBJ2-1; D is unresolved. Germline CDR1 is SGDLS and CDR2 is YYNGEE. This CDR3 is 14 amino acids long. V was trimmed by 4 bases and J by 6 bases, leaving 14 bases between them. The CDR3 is CASSSPGMPNEQFF. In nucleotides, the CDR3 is TGTGCCAGCAGCTCCCCCGGCATGCCCAATGAGCAGTTCTTC.

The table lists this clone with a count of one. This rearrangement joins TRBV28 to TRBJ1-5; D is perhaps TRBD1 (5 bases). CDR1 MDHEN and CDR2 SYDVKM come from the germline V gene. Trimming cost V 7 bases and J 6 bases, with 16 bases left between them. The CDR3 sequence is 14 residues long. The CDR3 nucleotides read TGTGCCAGCACCGAGGTCAGGGAATTTCAGCCCCAGCATTTT. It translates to CASTEVREFQPQHF. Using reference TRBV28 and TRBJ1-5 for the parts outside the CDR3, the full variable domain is DVKVTQSSRYLVKRTGEKVFLECVQDMDHENMFWYRQDPGLGLRLIYFSYDVKMKEKGDIPEGYSVSREKKERFSLILESASTNQTSMYLCASTEVREFQPQHFGDGTRLSIL.